This T cell receptor beta chain was identified during a study of CD8+CD57+ T cells in acquired aplastic anemia. Ten or more counts support this clonotype. The study profiled TCR beta VDJ and CDR3 using genomic DNA as template. TCRdb redid the calling of the reads with MiXCR, one entry per CDR3 protein. The sample contains 160,000 or so distinct CDR3 sequences, about 64% of which appear only once. Germline CDR1 is SQVTM and CDR2 is ANQGSEA. The CDR3 consists of 14 residues. Trimming took off 1 base at V and 3 bases at J, with 13 bases between the two ends. In patients chosen for sequencing, flow cytometry had shown CD8+CD57+ cell expansion.

The gene calls are TRBV29-1 and TRBJ2-7; either TRBD1 or TRBD2 may supply D (5 bases each). Sequencing used sorted CD4+, CD8+, or CD8+CD57+ T cells (not recorded which) from PBMCs. The sequence was obtained from a human donor with aplastic anemia. DNA for the CDR3: TGCAGCGTTGAAGCCAGGGACCGAGGCTACGAGCAGTACTTC. Translation gives CSVEARDRGYEQYF.